This T cell receptor (beta chain) was observed in a study of blood T cell repertoires in COVID-19. Study at large: PBMCs, B-cell-depleted T cells, or T cells provided the cDNA or gDNA that made up the material.

Profiled with immunoSEQ multiplex PCR; TCRdb holds only in-frame clones, not every one. There are around 64,000 clones in the sample; roughly 91% occur only once, and roughly a tenth lies in the top ten. This CDR3 is 13 amino acids long. Germline-derived CDR1 and CDR2 are GTSNPN and SVGIG (reference sequence). V gave up 3 bases and J gave up 3 bases; unmatched junction bases: 4. This chain joins TRBV30 and TRBJ1-2, with 7 bases fitting TRBD1. The sample consisted of peripheral blood. The clonotype was recovered from a woman aged 18 to 35 with acute or convalescent COVID-19. CDR3 bases: TGTGCCTGGAGCGCGGACAGGTACTATGGCTACACCTTC. It specifies CAWSADRYYGYTF. The whole variable domain, remainder taken from reference TRBV30 and TRBJ1-2, is SQTIHQWPATLVQPVGSPLSLECTVEGTSNPNLYWYRQAAGRGLQLLFYSVGIGQISSEVPQNLSASRPQDRQFILSSKKLLLSDSGFYLCAWSADRYYGYTFGSGTRLTVV.